Below are 27 T cell receptor beta chains sequenced from a single sample in a study of multiple sclerosis patients with progressive multifocal leukoencephalopathy. Time point here: before natalizumab initiation. Sequencing used immunoSEQ multiplex PCR; TCRdb keeps in-frame clones, though not all of them. The sample consists of about 32,000 clones, 90% to 95% of them appearing once. The source material was PBMCs. These TCRs come from a man aged 25 to 40 with multiple sclerosis.

The gene calls are TRBV7-3 and TRBJ2-5; TRBD1 matches at 9 bases. The junction had 9 bases not matched to a gene; V was cut back by 5 bases and J by 11 bases. Germline V CDR1 and CDR2: SGHTA, FQGTGA. The CDR3 covers 13 residues. In DNA, the CDR3 is TGTGCCAGCAGCGTTGGACAGGGGCTCTTACAGTACTTC. The encoded protein is CASSVGQGLLQYF. The full variable domain, completed using reference TRBV7-3 and TRBJ2-5, is GAGVSQTPSNKVTEKGKYVELRCDPISGHTALYWYRQSLGQGPEFLIYFQGTGAADDSGLPNDRFFAVRPEGSVSTLKIQRTERGDSAVYLCASSVGQGLLQYFGPGTRLLVL.

CDR3 loop: CSVPQGLRESDEQFF. The CDR3 DNA reads TGCAGCGTCCCCCAGGGGTTGAGAGAGAGCGATGAGCAGTTCTTC. J is TRBJ2-1 and V is TRBV29-1; a weak D match, TRBD1 (6 bases). V lost 6 bases and J lost 8, with 23 bases in between. CDR3 size: 15 residues. From germline, CDR1 is SQVTM and CDR2 ANQGSEA.

The chain carries TRBV7-3 and TRBJ1-2, with a weak D call TRBD1 (6 bases). Germline-derived CDR1 and CDR2 are SGHTA and FQGTGA. This CDR3 has 15 residues. V was trimmed by 4 bases and J by 4 bases, leaving 16 bases between them. The CDR3 region has the DNA TGTGCCAGCAGCTCCCGGACAGAAATGAGCTATGGCTACACCTTC. Translation gives CASSSRTEMSYGYTF.

The rearrangement uses TRBV5-6 and TRBJ2-4; 8 bases line up with TRBD1. Germline CDR1 and CDR2: SGHDT and YYEEEE. This CDR3 region has 13 residues. Germline trimming cut 10 bases from V and 5 bases from J; bases unmatched to any gene: 8. CDR3 DNA: TGTGCCCCCCTTCAGACAGGGGAAAACATTCAGTACTTC. It yields the protein CAPLQTGENIQYF. The full variable domain, rest sourced from reference TRBV5-6 and TRBJ2-4, is DAGVTQSPTHLIKTRGQQVTLRCSPKSGHDTVSWYQQALGQGPQFIFQYYEEEERQRGNFPDRFSGHQFPNYSSELNVNALLLGDSALYLCAPLQTGENIQYFGAGTRLSVL.

This rearrangement joins TRBV9 to TRBJ2-7; tentatively, D is TRBD1 (5 bases). The V and J ends lost 0 bases and 4 bases respectively, with 14 bases between them. Germline V gives CDR1 SGDLS, CDR2 YYNGEE. The CDR3 totals 15 residues. The CDR3 here is CASSVATGDVYEQYF. DNA for the CDR3: TGTGCCAGCAGCGTAGCTACAGGTGATGTATACGAGCAGTACTTC.

The gene calls are TRBV7-6 and TRBJ2-1, with TRBD1 matching over 7 bases. The CDR3 sequence is 14 residues long. The germline V gene has CDR1 SGHVS and CDR2 FNYEAQ. V lost 4 bases and J lost 3; bases outside the gene matches: 3. The CDR3 loop is CASSYGDSYNEQFF. The CDR3 coding sequence is TGTGCCAGCAGCTATGGGGACAGCTACAATGAGCAGTTCTTC. Supplemented by reference TRBV7-6 and TRBJ2-1, the full variable domain reads GAGVSQSPRYKVTKRGQDVALRCDPISGHVSLYWYRQALGQGPEFLTYFNYEAQQDKSGLPNDRFSAERPEGSISTLTIQRTEQRDSAMYRCASSYGDSYNEQFFGPGTRLTVL.

This chain links TRBV27 with TRBJ2-5, with 9 bases aligning to TRBD1. The J call is doubtful: the DNA matches TRBJ2-7 better. The CDR3 consists of 15 residues. The germline CDR1 and CDR2 sequences are MNHEY and SMNVEV (reference sequence). Written as DNA, the CDR3 is TGTGCCAGCAGTTTTCGGACAGGGGTATCCTACGAGCAGTACTTC. It yields the protein CASSFRTGVSYEQYF.

The J gene is TRBJ2-2, the V gene TRBV18; 7 bases map to TRBD2. Germline CDR1 KGHSH, CDR2 LQKENI. The CDR3 loop spans 16 amino acids. Trimming cost V 3 bases and J 0 bases; bases outside gene matches: 4. The CDR3 DNA follows: TGTGCCAGCTCACCCCCGAGCGGGGCGAACACCGGGGAGCTGTTTTTT. Protein product: CASSPPSGANTGELFF.

The chain links TRBV5-1 to TRBJ2-5, with D possibly being TRBD1 (5 bases). The CDR3 runs 13 residues. Deletions cut 4 bases from V and 4 bases from J, with 11 bases between. Looked up from germline, CDR1 is SGHRS and CDR2 is YFSETQ. Here the CDR3 reads CASSPQGRETQYF. CDR3 in DNA: TGCGCCAGCAGCCCGCAGGGTAGAGAGACCCAGTACTTC.

This clone came up once. The V call is TRBV7-8, the J call TRBJ1-4; weak D call: TRBD1 (6 bases). The CDR3 runs to 15 residues. With 2 bases removed from V and 8 bases from J, the gap between germline ends came to 15 bases. From germline, CDR1 is SGHVS and CDR2 FQNEAQ. Here the CDR3 reads CASSLSGGAGEKLFF. DNA for the CDR3: TGTGCCAGCAGCTTATCTGGGGGGGCAGGAGAAAAACTGTTTTTT.

This chain uses TRBV5-5 with TRBJ2-7; weak D call: TRBD2 (6 bases). V dropped 5 bases and J dropped 2 bases, with 14 bases sitting between them. CDR1 is SGHKS, CDR2 YYEKEE, per germline (reference sequence). This CDR3 contains 14 residues. CDR3 nucleotides: TGTGCCAGCAGTCTCTCTGGGGGGACCTACGAGCAGTACGTC. This gives the protein CASSLSGGTYEQYV.

V is TRBV27 and J is TRBJ1-5; unclear D gene. CDR1 is MNHEY and CDR2 is SMNVEV in the germline V gene (reference sequence). V was clipped by 3 bases and J by 5 bases, with 8 bases between them. This CDR3 has 13 amino acids. CDR3: CASSFTRDQPQHF. DNA of the CDR3: TGTGCCAGCAGTTTCACTCGGGATCAGCCCCAGCATTTT.

The V gene is TRBV5-1, the J gene TRBJ2-3, with 7 bases aligning to TRBD2. With V trimmed by 4 bases and J by 0 bases, 5 bases remained unmatched. CDR3 length equals 15 residues. CDR1 is SGHRS, CDR2 YFSETQ, per germline. The CDR3 loop reads CASSGKRGSTDTQYF. The CDR3 DNA reads as TGCGCCAGCAGCGGAAAGCGGGGTAGCACAGATACGCAGTATTTT.

The V gene is TRBV11-2, the J gene TRBJ2-3; the D gene is possibly TRBD2 (5 bases). This CDR3 region has 16 residues. CDR1 is SGHAT, CDR2 FQNNGV, per germline. Between the trimmed V and J ends, which lost 5 bases and 0 bases, there was a span of 15 bases. The chain's CDR3 is CASSQPYGSSTDTQYF. CDR3 bases: TGTGCCAGCAGCCAACCCTATGGGAGTAGCACAGATACGCAGTATTTT.

V usage is TRBV12-5 and J usage is TRBJ2-3, with unresolved D. V was pared by 0 bases and J by 2 bases, with 6 bases between. The CDR3 length is 14 residues. CDR1 is LGHNT and CDR2 is FRNRAP in the germline V gene. This CDR3 reads CASGLVPNTDTQYF. DNA of the CDR3: TGTGCTAGTGGTTTGGTACCTAACACAGATACGCAGTATTTT.

The chain employs TRBV5-6 and TRBJ1-2; 7 bases are shared with TRBD1. The V gene's germline CDR1 is SGHDT and CDR2 YYEEEE. This CDR3 contains 15 residues. Losses at the gene ends were 1 base for V and 4 bases for J; bases not matched to a gene: 7. The CDR3 region is CASSLIQGSSYGYTF. The DNA for the CDR3 is TGTGCCAGCAGCTTGATACAGGGGTCTTCCTATGGCTACACCTTC.

This clone was seen once. The DNA for the CDR3 is TGTGCCAGCAGTTGGGGCAGTAATCAGCCCCAGCATTTT. This gives the protein CASSWGSNQPQHF. This rearrangement joins TRBV6-6 to TRBJ1-5; TRBD1 might be the D (5 bases). Germline-derived CDR1 and CDR2 are MNHNY and SVGAGI (reference sequence). CDR3 length equals 13 residues. V lost 4 bases, J lost 4 bases, and 8 bases lay in between.

The rearrangement uses TRBV5-1 and TRBJ2-7; 10 nucleotides agree with TRBD2. Germline loops: CDR1 SGHRS, CDR2 YFSETQ. CDR3 length: 17 residues. Germline trimming cut 5 bases from V and 4 bases from J; bases unmatched to any gene: 15. The CDR3 coding sequence is TGCGCCAGCAGTTCTGAGGTCGTAGCGGGAGGAGTTTACGAGCAGTACTTC. Encoded protein: CASSSEVVAGGVYEQYF.

DNA for the CDR3: TGTGCCAGCTCACCACCGGGCGGGGCCCTCGGAAGGCAGTACTTC. This encodes CASSPPGGALGRQYF. The chain recombines TRBV18 with TRBJ2-5; tentative D call: TRBD2 (6 bases). This CDR3 has 15 amino acids. CDR1 and CDR2 (germline): KGHSH, LQKENI. V was pared by 0 bases and J by 11 bases, with 19 bases between. The complete variable domain, with remaining parts taken from reference TRBV18 and TRBJ2-5, reads NAGVMQNPRHLVRRRGQEARLRCSPMKGHSHVYWYRQLPEEGLKFMVYLQKENIIDESGMPKERFSAEFPKEGPSILRIQQVVRGDSAAYFCASSPPGGALGRQYFGPGTRLLVL.

A single count supports this clone. The chain recombines TRBV27 with TRBJ1-1; D unresolved. This CDR3 is 16 amino acids long. CDR1 is MNHEY, CDR2 SMNVEV, per germline (reference sequence). V lost 3 bases to trimming and J lost 3 bases, with 17 bases between them. In nucleotides, the CDR3 is TGTGCCAGCAGTTTTTGGAGCCCAGACCGCCACACTGAAGCTTTCTTT. Its protein is CASSFWSPDRHTEAFF.

The J gene is TRBJ1-2, the V gene TRBV18; unclear D gene. The length of the CDR3 is 14 residues. The germline V gene encodes CDR1 KGHSH and CDR2 LQKENI. V was cut by 2 bases and J by 0 bases, with 7 bases left in between. CDR3 protein: CASSPSLPNYGYTF. For the CDR3, the DNA is TGTGCCAGCTCACCATCATTACCTAACTATGGCTACACCTTC.

This chain joins TRBV15 and TRBJ2-1, with 8 bases identical to TRBD1. This CDR3 region has 15 residues. Germline V lookup: CDR1 LNHNV, CDR2 YYDKDF (reference sequence). V lost 1 base to trimming and J lost 6 bases; unmatched junction nucleotides: 5. CDR3 sequence reads: CATSRAQGAGNEQFF. The CDR3, as DNA: TGTGCCACCAGCAGAGCCCAGGGGGCAGGCAATGAGCAGTTCTTC. The full variable domain, its missing parts supplied by reference TRBV15 and TRBJ2-1, is DAMVIQNPRYQVTQFGKPVTLSCSQTLNHNVMYWYQQKSSQAPKLLFHYYDKDFNNEADTPDNFQSRRPNTSFCFLDIRSPGLGDTAMYLCATSRAQGAGNEQFFGPGTRLTVL.

In DNA form, the CDR3 reads TGCGCCAGCAGCCAAGAGGCAGCGGGGTACAATGAGCAGTTCTTC. Encoded protein: CASSQEAAGYNEQFF. The chain combines TRBV4-3 with TRBJ2-1; TRBD2 matches 7 bases. The J segment lost 4 bases and the V segment lost 0 bases, leaving 3 bases of the junction unmatched. Germline V gene sequence: CDR1 LGHNA, CDR2 YSLEER. This CDR3 comprises 15 residues.

This sequence joins TRBV6-5 and TRBJ1-5; D unresolved. Germline CDR1 and CDR2: MNHEY and SVGAGI. This CDR3 region has 16 residues. Between the trimmed V and J ends, which lost 2 bases and 6 bases, there was a span of 17 bases. The CDR3 reads CASSYRYVSGTQPQHF. CDR3 DNA: TGTGCCAGCAGTTACCGGTATGTGTCAGGAACTCAGCCCCAGCATTTT.

CDR3 nucleotide sequence: TGTGCCAGCAGCGTAGGTGAAGGGAGGAACGAGCAGTACTTC. Encoded protein: CASSVGEGRNEQYF. The chain employs TRBV9 and TRBJ2-7, with a possible D match to TRBD2 (6 bases). The CDR3 loop spans 14 amino acids. The germline CDR1 and CDR2 sequences are SGDLS and YYNGEE. Deletions cut 0 bases from V and 5 bases from J, with 12 bases between.

The V call is TRBV5-1, the J call TRBJ1-4, with 8 positions matching TRBD1. With 4 bases clipped from V and 8 bases from J, the junction kept 7 bases outside the gene matches. Germline CDR1 reads SGHRS; CDR2 reads YFSETQ. The CDR3 is 14 residues long. CDR3 in DNA: TGCGCCAGCAGCAAGACAGGGGTTGGGGAAAAACTGTTTTTT. It is translated as CASSKTGVGEKLFF.

This sequence joins TRBV9 and TRBJ1-2; D remains unclear. Germline CDR1 and CDR2: SGDLS and YYNGEE. This CDR3 comprises 12 residues. The germline V and J ends were trimmed by 4 bases and 7 bases, with 11 bases remaining between them. The CDR3 DNA sequence: TGTGCCAGCAGCCCAATGAAGGGTGGCTACACCTTC. Its protein product is CASSPMKGGYTF.